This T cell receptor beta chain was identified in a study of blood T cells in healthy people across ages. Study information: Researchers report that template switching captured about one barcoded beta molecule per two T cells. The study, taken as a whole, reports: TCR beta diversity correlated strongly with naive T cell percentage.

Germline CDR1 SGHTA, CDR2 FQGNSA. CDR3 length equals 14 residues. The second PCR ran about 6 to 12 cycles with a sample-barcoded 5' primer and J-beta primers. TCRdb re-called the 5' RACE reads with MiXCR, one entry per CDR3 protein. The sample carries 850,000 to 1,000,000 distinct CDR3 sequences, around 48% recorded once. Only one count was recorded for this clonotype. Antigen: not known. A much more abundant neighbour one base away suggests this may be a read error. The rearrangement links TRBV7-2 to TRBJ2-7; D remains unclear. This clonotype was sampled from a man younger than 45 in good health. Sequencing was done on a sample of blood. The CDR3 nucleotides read TGTGTCAGCAGCTTGCAGCCCAGCTCCTACGAGCAGTACTTC. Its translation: CVSSLQPSSYEQYF.